This TCR beta chain emerged from a study of tumor-infiltrating lymphocytes in primary liver carcinoma. Overall study: The study obtained roughly 3.65 to 7.13 million productive TCRbeta reads per sample, similar across tissue types. Study outcomes and limitations: Samples, which were bulk and unsorted, did not allow CD4+ and CD8+ repertoires to be compared.

Priming with a constant-region primer yielded TCR beta cDNA from around 0.45 ug total RNA. ARM-PCR was slightly modified, and three nested multiplex PCR rounds with it gave rise to the TCR beta libraries. Amplification in the first two PCR rounds was performed using TRBV1-TRBV30 forward primers and a C-beta reverse primer for 10 cycles each. TCRdb re-analysed the multiplex PCR reads in MiXCR, keeping a single row per CDR3 protein. The sample carries 250,000 to 400,000 distinct CDR3 sequences, 65% recorded once. The germline gives CDR1 SGHAT, CDR2 FQNNGV. This CDR3 is 19 amino acids long. Alongside blood RNA obtained from unsorted whole blood, germline DNA was also extracted. Remarks on this clonotype: Its cognate antigen is unknown. A read error may account for a junction end that differs from germline.

Sequencing input: peripheral blood. The rearrangement uses TRBV11-2 and TRBJ2-5; 11 bases align to TRBD2. This clonotype was obtained from a man between 40 and 49 years old with primary liver carcinoma and hepatitis B virus infection. CDR3 amino acids: CAGSFGSLLAGGRGETQYF. The DNA of the CDR3 is TGTGCCGGCAGCTTTGGTAGCCTTTTAGCGGGAGGGCGGGGAGAGACCCAGTACTTC. Complete variable domain (other parts from reference TRBV11-2 and TRBJ2-5): EAGVAQSPRYKIIEKRQSVAFWCNPISGHATLYWYQQILGQGPKLLIQFQNNGVVDDSQLPKDRFSAERLKGVDSTLKIQPAKLEDSAVYLCAGSFGSLLAGGRGETQYFGPGTRLLVL.